This T cell receptor beta chain was obtained from a study of shared clonotypes between healthy human individuals. About the research overall: Aged between 18 and 49, the donors were two women and a few men. Study-wide results and caveats: The represented genetic and exposure-history diversity was limited by the small number of donors.

Donors comprised only Caucasian adults living in Nashville, Tennessee. Splitting of CD4+ cells produced CD45RA+ naive and CD45RA-negative memory subsets. The CDR3 runs to 16 residues. CDR1 is SGHNT and CDR2 is YYREEE in the germline V gene (reference sequence). The V segment lost 5 bases and the J segment 5 bases; nucleotides outside the gene matches: 4. Libraries were prepared by immunoSEQ multiplex PCR; TCRdb keeps only in-frame clonotypes and omits some of them. The table has some 2,500,000 clones, around 93% seen once; the top ten hold 0.3% to 0.45%. Note on this clone: As yet, its antigen is unknown.

The source material was naive CD4+ T cells from PBMCs. Stated subset: CD45RA+ positively selected. The genes are TRBV5-4 and TRBJ2-1; 16 nucleotides agree with TRBD2. The receptor was isolated from a young man in good health. Some clones in this sample may be carry-over from other donors' samples. The CDR3 reads CASRSGTSGRDNEQFF. The DNA of the CDR3 is TGTGCCAGCAGGTCCGGGACTAGCGGGAGGGACAATGAGCAGTTCTTC.